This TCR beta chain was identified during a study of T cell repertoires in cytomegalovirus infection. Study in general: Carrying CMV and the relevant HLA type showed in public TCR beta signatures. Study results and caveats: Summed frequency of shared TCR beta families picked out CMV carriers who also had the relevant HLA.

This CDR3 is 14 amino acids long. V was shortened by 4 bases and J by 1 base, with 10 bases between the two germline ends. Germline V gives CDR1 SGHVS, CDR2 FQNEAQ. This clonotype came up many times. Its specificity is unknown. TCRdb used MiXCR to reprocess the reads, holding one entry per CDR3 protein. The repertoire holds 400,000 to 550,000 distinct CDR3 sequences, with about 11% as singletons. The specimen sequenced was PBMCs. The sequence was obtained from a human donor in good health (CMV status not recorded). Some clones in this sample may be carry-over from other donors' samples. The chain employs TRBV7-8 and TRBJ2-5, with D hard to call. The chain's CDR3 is CASSSYKLQETQYF. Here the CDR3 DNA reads TGTGCCAGCAGCTCCTATAAACTCCAAGAGACCCAGTACTTC.